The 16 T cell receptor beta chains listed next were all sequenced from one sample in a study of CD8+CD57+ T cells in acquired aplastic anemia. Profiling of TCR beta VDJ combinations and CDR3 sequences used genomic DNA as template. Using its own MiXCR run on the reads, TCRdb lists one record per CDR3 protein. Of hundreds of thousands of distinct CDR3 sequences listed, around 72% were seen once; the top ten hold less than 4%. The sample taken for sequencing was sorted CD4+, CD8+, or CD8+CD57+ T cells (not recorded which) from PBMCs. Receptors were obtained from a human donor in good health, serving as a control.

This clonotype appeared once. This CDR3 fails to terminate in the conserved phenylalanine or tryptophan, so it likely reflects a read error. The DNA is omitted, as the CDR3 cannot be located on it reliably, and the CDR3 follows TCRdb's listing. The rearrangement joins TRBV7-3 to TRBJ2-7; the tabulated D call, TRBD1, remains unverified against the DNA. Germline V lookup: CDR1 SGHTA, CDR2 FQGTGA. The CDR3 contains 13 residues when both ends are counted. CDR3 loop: CATSIDRGYEPNY.

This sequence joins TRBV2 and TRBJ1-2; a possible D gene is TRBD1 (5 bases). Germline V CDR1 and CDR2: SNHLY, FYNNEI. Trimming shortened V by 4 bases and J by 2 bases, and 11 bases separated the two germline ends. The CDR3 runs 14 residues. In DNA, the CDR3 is TGTGCCAGCAGTGGTGAGGGGACCAACTATGGCTACACCTTC. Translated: CASSGEGTNYGYTF.

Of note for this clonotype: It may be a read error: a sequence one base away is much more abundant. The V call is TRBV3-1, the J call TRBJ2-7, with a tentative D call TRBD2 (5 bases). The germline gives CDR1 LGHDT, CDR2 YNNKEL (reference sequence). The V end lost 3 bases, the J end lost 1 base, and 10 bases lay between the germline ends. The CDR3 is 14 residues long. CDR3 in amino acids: CASSQRAESYEQYF. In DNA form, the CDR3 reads TGTGCCAGCAGCCAGCGAGCGGAGTCCTACGAGCAGTACTTC.

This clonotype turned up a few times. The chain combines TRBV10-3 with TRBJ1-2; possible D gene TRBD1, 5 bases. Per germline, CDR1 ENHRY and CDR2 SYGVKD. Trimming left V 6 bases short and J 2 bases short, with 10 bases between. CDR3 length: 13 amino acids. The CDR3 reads CAIRRGVNYGYTF. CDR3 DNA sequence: TGTGCCATCAGGCGAGGGGTAAACTATGGCTACACCTTC.

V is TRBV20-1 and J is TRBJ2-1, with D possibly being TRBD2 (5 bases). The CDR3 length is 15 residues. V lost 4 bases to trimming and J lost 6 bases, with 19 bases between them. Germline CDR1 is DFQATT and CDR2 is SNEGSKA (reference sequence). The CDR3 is CSATVEPAGLNEQFF. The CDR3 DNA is TGCAGTGCTACAGTGGAACCGGCGGGTCTCAATGAGCAGTTCTTC.

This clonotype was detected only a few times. CDR3 loop: CASSLVEGGTEAFF. CDR3 coding DNA: TGTGCCAGCAGCTTAGTGGAGGGGGGCACTGAAGCTTTCTTT. V gene TRBV7-2 combines with J gene TRBJ1-1; perhaps TRBD1 as D (6 bases). In germline, CDR1 is SGHTA, CDR2 FQGNSA. The CDR3 covers 14 residues. The V gene lost 1 base and the J gene lost 4 bases, with 10 bases spanning the gap.

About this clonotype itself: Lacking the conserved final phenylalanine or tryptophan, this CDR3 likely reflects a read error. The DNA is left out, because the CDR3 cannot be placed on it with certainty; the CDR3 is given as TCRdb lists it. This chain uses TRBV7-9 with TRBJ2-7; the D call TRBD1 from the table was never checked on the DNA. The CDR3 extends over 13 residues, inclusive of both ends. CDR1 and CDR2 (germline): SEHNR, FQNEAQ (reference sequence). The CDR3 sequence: CASSLVGQDGEQY.

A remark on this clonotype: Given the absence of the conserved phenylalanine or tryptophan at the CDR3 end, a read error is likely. CDR3 in DNA: TGTGCCCGCAACATACTCCGAGGCTCCTACAATGAGCAGTTCCTC. Amino acid sequence: CARNILRGSYNEQFL. V and J are TRBV11-3 and TRBJ2-1; D call uncertain. Germline V gene data show CDR1 as SGHNT and CDR2 as YENEEA. V dropped 11 bases and J dropped 0 bases, with 17 bases sitting between them. CDR3 size: 15 residues.

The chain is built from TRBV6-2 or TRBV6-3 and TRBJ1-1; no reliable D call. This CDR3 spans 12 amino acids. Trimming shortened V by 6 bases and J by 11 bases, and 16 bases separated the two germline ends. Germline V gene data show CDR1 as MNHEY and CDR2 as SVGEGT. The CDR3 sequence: CASSPDGGRAFF. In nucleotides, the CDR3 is TGTGCCAGCAGCCCGGACGGTGGTAGGGCTTTCTTT.

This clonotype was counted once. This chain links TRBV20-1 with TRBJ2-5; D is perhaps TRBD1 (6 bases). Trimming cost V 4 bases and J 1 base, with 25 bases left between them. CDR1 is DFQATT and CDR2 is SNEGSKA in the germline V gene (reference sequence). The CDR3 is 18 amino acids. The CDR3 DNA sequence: TGCAGTGCTACCCGGGACATCGCGGCACGCCTCCTCCAAGAGACCCAGTACTTC. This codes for CSATRDIAARLLQETQYF.

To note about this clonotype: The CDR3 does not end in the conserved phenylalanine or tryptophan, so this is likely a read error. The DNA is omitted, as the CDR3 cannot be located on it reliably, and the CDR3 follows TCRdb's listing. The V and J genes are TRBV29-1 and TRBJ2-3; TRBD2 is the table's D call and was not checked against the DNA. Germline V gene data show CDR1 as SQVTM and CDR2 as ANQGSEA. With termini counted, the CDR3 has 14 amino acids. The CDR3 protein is CSVSTSGNTDTHFV.

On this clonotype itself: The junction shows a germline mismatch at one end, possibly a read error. This chain's CDR3 is CASSLGPGGRETLF. The CDR3 DNA is TGTGCCAGCAGCTTAGGTCCAGGGGGCCGAGAGACTCTGTTT. The chain couples TRBV7-9 to TRBJ1-1, with TRBD1 matching over 8 bases. Germline V CDR1 and CDR2: SEHNR, FQNEAQ (reference sequence). The length of the CDR3 is 14 residues. Complete variable domain (other parts from reference TRBV7-9 and TRBJ1-1): DTGVSQNPRHKITKRGQNVTFRCDPISEHNRLYWYRQTLGQGPEFLTYFQNEAQLEKSRLLSDRFSAERPKGSFSTLEIQRTEQGDSAMYLCASSLGPGGRETLFGQGTRLTVV.

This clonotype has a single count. CDR3 nucleotides: TGCGCCAGCAGCTTGGAGGGGGGGGGCGCCCACAATGAGCAGTTCTTC. Its protein is CASSLEGGGAHNEQFF. The chain couples TRBV5-1 to TRBJ2-1; D may be TRBD2 (7 bases). CDR3 length equals 16 residues. The germline V gene has CDR1 SGHRS and CDR2 YFSETQ. V dropped 0 bases and J dropped 5 bases, with 15 bases sitting between them.

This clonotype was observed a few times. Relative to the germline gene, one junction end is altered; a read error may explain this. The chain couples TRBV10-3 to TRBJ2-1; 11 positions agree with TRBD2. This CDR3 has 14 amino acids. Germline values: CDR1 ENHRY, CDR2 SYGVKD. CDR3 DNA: TGTGCCATTAGTGACAGGACTAGCGGGAATGAGCAGTTCTTC. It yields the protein CAISDRTSGNEQFF.

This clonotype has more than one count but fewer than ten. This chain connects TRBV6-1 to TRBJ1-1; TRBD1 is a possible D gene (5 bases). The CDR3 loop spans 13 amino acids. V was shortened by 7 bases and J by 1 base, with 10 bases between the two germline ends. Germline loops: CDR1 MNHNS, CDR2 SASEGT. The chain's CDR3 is CASTPGRNTEAFF. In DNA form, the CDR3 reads TGTGCCAGCACCCCGGGGCGGAACACTGAAGCTTTCTTT.

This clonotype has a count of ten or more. CDR3 in DNA: TGTGCCAGCAGTAAATCCCAGGGGGCTGGTGCTTATGAGCAGTTCTTC. Amino acids: CASSKSQGAGAYEQFF. This chain uses TRBV5-8 with TRBJ2-1, with 8 bases that match TRBD1. V lost 5 bases, J lost 8 bases, and 15 bases stayed unmatched. The CDR3 contains 16 residues. Germline values: CDR1 SGHTS, CDR2 YDEGEE.